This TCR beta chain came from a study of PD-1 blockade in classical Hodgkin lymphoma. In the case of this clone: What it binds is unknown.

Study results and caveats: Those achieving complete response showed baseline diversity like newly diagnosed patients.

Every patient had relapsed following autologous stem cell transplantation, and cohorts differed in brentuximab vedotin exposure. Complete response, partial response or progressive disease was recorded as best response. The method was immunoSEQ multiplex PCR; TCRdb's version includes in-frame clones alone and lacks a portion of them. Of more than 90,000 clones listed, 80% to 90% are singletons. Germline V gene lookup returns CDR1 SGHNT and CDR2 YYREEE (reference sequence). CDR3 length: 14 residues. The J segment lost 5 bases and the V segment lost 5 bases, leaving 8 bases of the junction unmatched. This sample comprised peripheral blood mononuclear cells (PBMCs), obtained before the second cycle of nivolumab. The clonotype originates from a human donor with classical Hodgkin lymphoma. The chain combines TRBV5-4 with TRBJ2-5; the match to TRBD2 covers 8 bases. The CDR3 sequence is CASRSFSGSETQYF. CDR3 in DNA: TGTGCCAGCAGATCGTTCAGCGGGAGCGAGACCCAGTACTTC.